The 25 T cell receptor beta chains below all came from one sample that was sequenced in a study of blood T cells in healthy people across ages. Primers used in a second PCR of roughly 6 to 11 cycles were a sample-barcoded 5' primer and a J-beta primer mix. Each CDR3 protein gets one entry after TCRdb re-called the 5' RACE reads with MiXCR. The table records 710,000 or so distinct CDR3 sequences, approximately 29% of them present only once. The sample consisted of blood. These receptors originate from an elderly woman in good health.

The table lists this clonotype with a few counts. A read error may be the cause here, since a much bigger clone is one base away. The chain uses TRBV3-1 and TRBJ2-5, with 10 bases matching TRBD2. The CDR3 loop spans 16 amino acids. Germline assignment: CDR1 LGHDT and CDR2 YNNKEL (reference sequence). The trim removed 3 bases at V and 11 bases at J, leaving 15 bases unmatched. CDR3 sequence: CASSQSGGALKNEQYF. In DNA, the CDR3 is TGTGCCAGCAGCCAGAGCGGGGGGGCGCTAAAAAATGAGCAGTACTTC.

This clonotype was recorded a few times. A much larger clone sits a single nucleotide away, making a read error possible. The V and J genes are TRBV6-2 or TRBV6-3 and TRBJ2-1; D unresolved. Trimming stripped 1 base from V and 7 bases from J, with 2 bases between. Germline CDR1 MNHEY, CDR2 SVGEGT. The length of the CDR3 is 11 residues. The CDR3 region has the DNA TGTGCCAGCAGTTACTGGAATGAGCAGTTCTTC. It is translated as CASSYWNEQFF.

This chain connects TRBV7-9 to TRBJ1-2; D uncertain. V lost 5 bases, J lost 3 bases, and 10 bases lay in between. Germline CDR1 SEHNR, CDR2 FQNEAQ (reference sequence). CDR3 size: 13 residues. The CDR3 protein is CASSPRSDYGYTF. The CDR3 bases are TGTGCCAGCAGCCCCCGATCGGACTATGGCTACACCTTC.

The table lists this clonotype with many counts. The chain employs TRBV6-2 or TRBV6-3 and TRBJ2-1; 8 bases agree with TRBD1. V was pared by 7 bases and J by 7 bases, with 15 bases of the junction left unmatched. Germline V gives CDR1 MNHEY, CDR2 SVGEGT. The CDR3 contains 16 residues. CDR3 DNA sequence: TGTGCCAGCATCACTCCGGGCAGGGGGCGCGGGAATGAGCAGTTCTTC. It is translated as CASITPGRGRGNEQFF.

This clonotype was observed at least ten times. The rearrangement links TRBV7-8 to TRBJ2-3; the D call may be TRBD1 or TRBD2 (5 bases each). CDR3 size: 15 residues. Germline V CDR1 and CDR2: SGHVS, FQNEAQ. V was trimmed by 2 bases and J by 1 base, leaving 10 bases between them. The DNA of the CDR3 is TGTGCCAGCAGCTTACGCAGGGACCGCACAGATACGCAGTATTTT. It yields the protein CASSLRRDRTDTQYF. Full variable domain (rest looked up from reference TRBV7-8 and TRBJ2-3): GAGVSQSPRYKVAKRGQDVALRCDPISGHVSLFWYQQALGQGPEFLTYFQNEAQLDKSGLPSDRFFAERPEGSVSTLKIQRTQQEDSAVYLCASSLRRDRTDTQYFGPGTRLTVL.

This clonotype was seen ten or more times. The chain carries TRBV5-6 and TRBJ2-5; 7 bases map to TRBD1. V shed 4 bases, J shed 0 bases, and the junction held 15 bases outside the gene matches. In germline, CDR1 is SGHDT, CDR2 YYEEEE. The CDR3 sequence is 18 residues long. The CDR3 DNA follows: TGTGCCAGCAGCCTAAACAGGGGCGGAGTTTCTTACCAAGAGACCCAGTACTTC. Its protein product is CASSLNRGGVSYQETQYF.

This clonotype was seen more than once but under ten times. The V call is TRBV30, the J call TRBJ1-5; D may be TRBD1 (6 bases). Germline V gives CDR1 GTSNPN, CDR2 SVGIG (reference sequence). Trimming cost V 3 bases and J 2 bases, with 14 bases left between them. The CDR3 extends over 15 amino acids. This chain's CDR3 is CAWSRGGVGNQPQHF. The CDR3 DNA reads TGTGCCTGGAGCCGAGGGGGAGTTGGCAATCAGCCCCAGCATTTT.

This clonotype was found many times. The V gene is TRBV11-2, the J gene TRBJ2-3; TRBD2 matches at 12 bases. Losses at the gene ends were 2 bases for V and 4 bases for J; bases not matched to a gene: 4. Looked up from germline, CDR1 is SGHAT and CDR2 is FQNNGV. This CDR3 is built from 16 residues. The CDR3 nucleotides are TGTGCCAGCAGCTTACTACTAGCGGGGGGCTCAGATACGCAGTATTTT. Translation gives CASSLLLAGGSDTQYF.

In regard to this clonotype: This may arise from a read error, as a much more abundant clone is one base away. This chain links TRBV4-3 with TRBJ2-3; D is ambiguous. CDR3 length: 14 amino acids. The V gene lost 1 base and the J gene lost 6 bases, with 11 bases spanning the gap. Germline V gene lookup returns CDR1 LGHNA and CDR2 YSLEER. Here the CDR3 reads CASSQVGGYDTQYF. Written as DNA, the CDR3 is TGCGCCAGCAGCCAAGTGGGTGGATACGATACGCAGTATTTT.

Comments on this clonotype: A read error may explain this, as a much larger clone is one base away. CDR3: CASSPIGVRNIQYF. CDR3 bases: TGTGCCAGCAGCCCAATAGGGGTGAGAAACATTCAGTACTTC. The chain joins TRBV2 to TRBJ2-4, with D perhaps matching TRBD1 (5 bases). The germline V and J ends were trimmed by 6 bases and 6 bases, with 15 bases remaining between them. The CDR3 extends over 14 amino acids. Looked up from germline, CDR1 is SNHLY and CDR2 is FYNNEI.

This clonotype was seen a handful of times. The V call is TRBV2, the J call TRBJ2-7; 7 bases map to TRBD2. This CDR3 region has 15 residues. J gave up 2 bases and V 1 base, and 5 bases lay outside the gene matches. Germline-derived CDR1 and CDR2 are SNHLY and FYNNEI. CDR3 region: CASSEGGGGTYEQYF. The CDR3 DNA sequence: TGTGCCAGCAGTGAAGGGGGGGGTGGAACCTACGAGCAGTACTTC.

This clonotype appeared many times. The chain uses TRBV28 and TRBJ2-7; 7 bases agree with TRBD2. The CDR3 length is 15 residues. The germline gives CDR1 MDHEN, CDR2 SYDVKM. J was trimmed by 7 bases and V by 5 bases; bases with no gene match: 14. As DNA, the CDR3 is TGTGCCAGCAGTCTTTCGGGGGGAAGGGGAAGGGAGCAGTACTTC. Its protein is CASSLSGGRGREQYF.

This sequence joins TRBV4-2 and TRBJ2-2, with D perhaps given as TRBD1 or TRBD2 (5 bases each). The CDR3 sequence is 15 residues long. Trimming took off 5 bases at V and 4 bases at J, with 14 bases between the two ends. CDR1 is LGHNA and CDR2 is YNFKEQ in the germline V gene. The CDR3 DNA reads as TGTGCCAGCAGCTTCCTGGGACCGAGCACCGGGGAGCTGTTTTTT. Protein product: CASSFLGPSTGELFF.

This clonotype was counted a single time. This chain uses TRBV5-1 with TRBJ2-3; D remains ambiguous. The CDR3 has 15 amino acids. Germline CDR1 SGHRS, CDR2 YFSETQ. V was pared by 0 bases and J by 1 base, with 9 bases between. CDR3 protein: CASSLGSERTDTQYF. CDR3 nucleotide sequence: TGCGCCAGCAGCTTGGGGAGCGAACGCACAGATACGCAGTATTTT.

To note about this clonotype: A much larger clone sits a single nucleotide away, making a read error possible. CDR3 residues: CTITPRSNTEAFF. The CDR3 region has the DNA TGTACCATCACACCCAGAAGCAACACTGAAGCTTTCTTT. The rearrangement links TRBV10-3 to TRBJ1-1; D is unclear. Germline CDR1 reads ENHRY; CDR2 reads SYGVKD. This CDR3 has 13 residues.

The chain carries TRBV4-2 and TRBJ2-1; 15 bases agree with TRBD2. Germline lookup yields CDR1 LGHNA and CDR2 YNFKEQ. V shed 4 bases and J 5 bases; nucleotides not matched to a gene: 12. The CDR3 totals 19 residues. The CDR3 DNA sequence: TGTGCCAGCAGCCCCGGACTAGCGGGGGGGTACGGGTCCCACAATGAGCAGTTCTTC. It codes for CASSPGLAGGYGSHNEQFF.

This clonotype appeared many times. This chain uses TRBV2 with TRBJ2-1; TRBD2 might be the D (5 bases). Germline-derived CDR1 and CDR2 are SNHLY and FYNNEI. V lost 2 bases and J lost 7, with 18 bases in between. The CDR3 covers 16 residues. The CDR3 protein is CASSERPPGFGNEQFF. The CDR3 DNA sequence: TGTGCCAGCAGTGAACGACCGCCGGGGTTCGGGAATGAGCAGTTCTTC.

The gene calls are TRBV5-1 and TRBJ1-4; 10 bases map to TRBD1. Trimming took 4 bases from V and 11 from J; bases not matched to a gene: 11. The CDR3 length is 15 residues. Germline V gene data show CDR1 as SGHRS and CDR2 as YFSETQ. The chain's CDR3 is CASSPEVGQGMKLFF. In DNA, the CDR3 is TGCGCCAGCAGCCCTGAGGTGGGACAGGGGATGAAACTGTTTTTT. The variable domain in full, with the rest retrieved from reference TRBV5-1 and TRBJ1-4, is KAGVTQTPRYLIKTRGQQVTLSCSPISGHRSVSWYQQTPGQGLQFLFEYFSETQRNKGNFPGRFSGRQFSNSRSEMNVSTLELGDSALYLCASSPEVGQGMKLFFGSGTQLSVL.

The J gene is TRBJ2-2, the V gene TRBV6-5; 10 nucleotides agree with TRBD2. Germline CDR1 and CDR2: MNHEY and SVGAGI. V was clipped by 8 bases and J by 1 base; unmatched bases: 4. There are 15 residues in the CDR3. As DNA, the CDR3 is TGTGCCAGCTTCTCTAGCGGGGGGAACACCGGGGAGCTGTTTTTT. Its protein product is CASFSSGGNTGELFF.

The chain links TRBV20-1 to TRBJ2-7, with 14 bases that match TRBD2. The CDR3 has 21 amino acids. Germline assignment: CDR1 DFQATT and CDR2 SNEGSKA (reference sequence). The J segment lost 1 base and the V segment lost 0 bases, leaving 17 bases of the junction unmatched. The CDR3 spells CSARDRVTSGGAVGRSYEQYF. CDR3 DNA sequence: TGCAGTGCTAGAGATAGGGTGACTAGCGGGGGGGCCGTGGGTCGTTCCTACGAGCAGTACTTC.

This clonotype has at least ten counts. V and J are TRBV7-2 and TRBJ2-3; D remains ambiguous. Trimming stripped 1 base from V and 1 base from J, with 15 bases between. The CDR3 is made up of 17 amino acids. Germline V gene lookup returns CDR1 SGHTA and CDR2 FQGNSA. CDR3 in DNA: TGTGCCAGCAGCTTAGTGGGCAGCCCGTCGGGCACAGATACGCAGTATTTT. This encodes CASSLVGSPSGTDTQYF.

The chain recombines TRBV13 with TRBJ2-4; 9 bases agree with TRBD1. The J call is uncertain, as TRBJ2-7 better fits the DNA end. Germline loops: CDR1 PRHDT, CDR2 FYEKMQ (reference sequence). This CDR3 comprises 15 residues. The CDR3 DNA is TGTGCCAGCAGCTTAGAGGGACAGGGTACCTACGAGCAGTACTTC. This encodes CASSLEGQGTYEQYF.

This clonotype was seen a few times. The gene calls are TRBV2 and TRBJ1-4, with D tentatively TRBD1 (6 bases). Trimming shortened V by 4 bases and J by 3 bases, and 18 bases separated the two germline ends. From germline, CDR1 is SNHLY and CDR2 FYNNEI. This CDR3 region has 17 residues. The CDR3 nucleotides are TGTGCCAGCAGTGGAGGCAGCCCCTACAGGGCTAATGAAAAACTGTTTTTT. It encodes CASSGGSPYRANEKLFF.

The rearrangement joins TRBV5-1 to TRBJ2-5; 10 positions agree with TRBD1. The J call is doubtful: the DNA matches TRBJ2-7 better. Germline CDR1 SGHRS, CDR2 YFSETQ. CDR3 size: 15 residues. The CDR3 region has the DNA TGCGCCAGCAGCCCGTACCGGGACAGGGGACGCGAGCAGTACTTC. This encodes CASSPYRDRGREQYF.

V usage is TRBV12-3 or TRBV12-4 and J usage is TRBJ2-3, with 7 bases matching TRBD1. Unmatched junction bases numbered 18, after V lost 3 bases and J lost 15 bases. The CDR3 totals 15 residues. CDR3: CASSLQGVRADVEYF. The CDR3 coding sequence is TGTGCCAGCAGTTTGCAGGGGGTAAGGGCAGATGTGGAATATTTT.